The present TCR beta chain was sequenced within a study of cytomegalovirus exposure and HLA in healthy donors. This PCR relied on a set of 60 Vbeta primers and 13 Jbeta primers. Method: immunoSEQ multiplex PCR; TCRdb's copy keeps in-frame clones and lacks some. This repertoire shows over 55,000 clones, 55% to 80% found once; its top ten account for around 7.6%. Notes on the study in general: Analyses of presence/absence relied on an assumption of roughly uniform sequencing depth across donors.

Trimming took 4 bases from V and 3 from J, leaving 12 bases between them. The germline V gene encodes CDR1 SNHLY and CDR2 FYNNEI. CDR3 length: 15 residues. This clone appeared a few times. The antigen is not known. V gene TRBV2 combines with J gene TRBJ2-2, with D possibly matching TRBD1 (5 bases). The receptor's source is a middle-aged man in good health and CMV-seropositive. Sequencing was done on a sample of PBMCs. Here the CDR3 reads CASSVRQGDTGELFF. In DNA, the CDR3 is TGTGCCAGCAGTGTCCGGCAGGGTGACACCGGGGAGCTGTTTTTT.